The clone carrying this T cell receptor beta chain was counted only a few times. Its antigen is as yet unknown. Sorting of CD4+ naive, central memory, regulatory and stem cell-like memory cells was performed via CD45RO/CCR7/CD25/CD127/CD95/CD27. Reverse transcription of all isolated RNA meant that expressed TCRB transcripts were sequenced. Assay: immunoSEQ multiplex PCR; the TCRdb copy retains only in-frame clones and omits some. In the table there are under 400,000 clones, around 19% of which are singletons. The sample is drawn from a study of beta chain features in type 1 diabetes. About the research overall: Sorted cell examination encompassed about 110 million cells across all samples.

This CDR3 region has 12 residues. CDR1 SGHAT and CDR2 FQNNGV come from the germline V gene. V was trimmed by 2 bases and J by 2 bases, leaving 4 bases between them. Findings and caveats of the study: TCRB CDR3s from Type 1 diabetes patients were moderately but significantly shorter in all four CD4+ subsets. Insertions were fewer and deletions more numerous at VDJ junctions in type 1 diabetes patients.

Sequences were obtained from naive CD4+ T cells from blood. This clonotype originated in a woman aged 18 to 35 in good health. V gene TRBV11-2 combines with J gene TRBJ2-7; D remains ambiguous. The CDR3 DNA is TGTGCCAGCAGCTTAAACACCTACGAGCAGTACTTC. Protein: CASSLNTYEQYF.